A single sample is the source of the 23 T cell receptor beta chains below, sequenced in a study of type 1 regulatory T cells. MiXCR, run by TCRdb on the reads, gives a single entry per CDR3 protein. Altogether more than 20,000 distinct CDR3 sequences are present, about two thirds being singletons, with the ten largest covering 13% to 15%. These receptors are not linked to any known antigen. Input material: cultured T cells, either the whole culture or a sorted T cell fraction (not recorded which). Subset of the sample: Tr1-enriched cell product generated in vitro against host alloantigens. Receptors originate from a human donor in good health.

The chain combines TRBV7-2 with TRBJ2-3; D may be TRBD2 (5 bases). V lost 4 bases and J 11 bases, leaving 16 bases between the germline ends. This CDR3 spans 13 amino acids. Germline CDR1 SGHTA, CDR2 FQGNSA. CDR3 in amino acids: CASSSPPGRVQYF. The CDR3 nucleotides read TGTGCCAGCAGCTCCCCCCCGGGGAGAGTGCAGTATTTT.

The chain couples TRBV5-1 to TRBJ1-1; 9 positions agree with TRBD1. Germline V gives CDR1 SGHRS, CDR2 YFSETQ. The CDR3 is 15 residues long. Germline trimming cut 0 bases from V and 7 bases from J; bases unmatched to any gene: 7. This CDR3 is CASSLAGNRGLEAFF. For the CDR3, the DNA is TGCGCCAGCAGCTTGGCCGGGAACAGGGGGCTTGAAGCTTTCTTT. Complete variable domain (other parts from reference TRBV5-1 and TRBJ1-1): KAGVTQTPRYLIKTRGQQVTLSCSPISGHRSVSWYQQTPGQGLQFLFEYFSETQRNKGNFPGRFSGRQFSNSRSEMNVSTLELGDSALYLCASSLAGNRGLEAFFGQGTRLTVV.

This chain uses TRBV7-2 with TRBJ2-7; possibly TRBD1 or TRBD2 for D (5 bases each). Germline-derived CDR1 and CDR2 are SGHTA and FQGNSA. Between the trimmed V and J ends, which lost 3 bases and 1 base, there was a span of 13 bases. This CDR3 spans 15 amino acids. The CDR3 region has the DNA TGTGCCAGCAGCTTTGCTTGGGGGAGATCCTACGAGCAGTACTTC. Translating it yields CASSFAWGRSYEQYF.

There are a few counts of this clonotype. The chain combines TRBV20-1 with TRBJ2-7; 7 positions match TRBD2. After removal of 3 bases from V and 3 bases from J, the junction contained 5 bases not matched to a gene. The germline V gene encodes CDR1 DFQATT and CDR2 SNEGSKA (reference sequence). This CDR3 comprises 13 residues. CDR3 DNA: TGCAGTGCTAGCGCGGGGGTTGACTACGAGCAGTACTTC. Translated: CSASAGVDYEQYF.

This clonotype has only a few counts. The CDR3 here is CSASYTDTQYF. The DNA of the CDR3 is TGCAGTGCTTCCTACACAGATACGCAGTATTTT. This chain joins TRBV20-1 and TRBJ2-3; D gene unclear. Trimming left V 5 bases short and J 2 bases short, with 5 bases between. The CDR3 consists of 11 residues. CDR1 DFQATT and CDR2 SNEGSKA come from the germline V gene (reference sequence).

This chain uses TRBV20-1 with TRBJ1-2, with TRBD1 identical over 9 bases. CDR1 is DFQATT and CDR2 is SNEGSKA in the germline V gene (reference sequence). This CDR3 region has 14 residues. V lost 3 bases and J lost 4; bases outside the gene matches: 6. CDR3 residues: CSARTGGNSYGYTF. The DNA of the CDR3 is TGCAGTGCTAGGACAGGGGGTAATTCCTATGGCTACACCTTC.

A remark on this clonotype: A junction boundary mismatches the germline segment, possibly from a read error. The V call is TRBV7-7, the J call TRBJ2-1; TRBD2 matches 10 bases. The CDR3 consists of 15 residues. Per the germline V gene, CDR1 is SSHAT and CDR2 is FNYEAQ (reference sequence). CDR3 sequence: CASSSLAGPYNEQFF. CDR3 coding DNA: TGTGCTAGCAGCTCACTAGCGGGACCCTACAATGAGCAGTTCTTC.

The chain combines TRBV21-1 with TRBJ2-7; the table's D call of TRBD1 was not tested on the DNA. TRBV21-1 is tagged as a pseudogene. The CDR3 is 17 residues long. CDR3 sequence reads: CASSHSSLGTGSYEQYF. CDR3 nucleotides: TGTGCCAGCAGCCACTCATCCCTAGGGACGGGCTCCTACGAGCAGTACTTC.

This clonotype was seen more than once but under ten times. The V and J genes are TRBV5-1 and TRBJ2-2; D remains unclear. Germline V gives CDR1 SGHRS, CDR2 YFSETQ. This CDR3 is built from 14 residues. The V and J ends lost 0 bases and 7 bases respectively, with 10 bases between them. This CDR3 reads CASSLVVGLGELFF. Here the CDR3 DNA reads TGCGCCAGCAGCTTGGTTGTAGGCCTCGGGGAGCTGTTTTTT.

Concerning this clonotype itself: The junction differs from germline at one of its ends, possibly a read error. This rearrangement joins TRBV6-5 to TRBJ1-6; the match to TRBD1 covers 9 bases. This CDR3 has 15 amino acids. Germline-derived CDR1 and CDR2 are MNHEY and SVGAGI. The CDR3 is CASSGVQGARSPIHF. CDR3 nucleotides: TGTGCCAGCAGTGGAGTACAGGGGGCACGATCACCCATCCACTTT.

The J gene is TRBJ2-2, the V gene TRBV29-1; 7 bases agree with TRBD1. Germline V gives CDR1 SQVTM, CDR2 ANQGSEA. CDR3 length: 14 amino acids. With 7 bases clipped from V and 0 bases from J, the junction kept 5 bases outside the gene matches. The DNA for the CDR3 is TGCAGCGCCGGACAGGAGACGAACACCGGGGAGCTGTTTTTT. Its translation: CSAGQETNTGELFF.

There are a few counts of this clonotype. CDR3: CASTRLSYNEQFF. DNA for the CDR3: TGTGCCAGCACCAGATTGTCCTACAATGAGCAGTTCTTC. This chain uses TRBV7-9 with TRBJ2-1, with D uncertain. Germline V lookup: CDR1 SEHNR, CDR2 FQNEAQ (reference sequence). This CDR3 contains 13 residues. Trimming cost V 7 bases and J 1 base, with 8 bases left between them.

The sample holds one count of this clonotype. The chain links TRBV12-3 or TRBV12-4 to TRBJ1-1, with TRBD1 as a possible D gene (6 bases). CDR3 size: 14 residues. Trimming removed 7 bases from V and 1 base from J, with 13 bases in between. The CDR3 nucleotides read TGTGCCAGCACCCCCAGGGGCGGGAACACTGAAGCTTTCTTT. Translated: CASTPRGGNTEAFF.

The rearrangement uses TRBV20-1 and TRBJ2-5; 8 positions agree with TRBD2. V lost 7 bases and J lost 0; bases outside the gene matches: 4. The CDR3 contains 13 residues. In germline, CDR1 is DFQATT, CDR2 SNEGSKA (reference sequence). The CDR3 here is CSGIAGNQETQYF. CDR3 bases: TGCAGTGGCATAGCGGGGAACCAAGAGACCCAGTACTTC.

The V call is TRBV6-5, the J call TRBJ1-1, with 9 bases identical to TRBD1. V was pared by 3 bases and J by 3 bases, with 5 bases of the junction left unmatched. The length of the CDR3 is 15 residues. The germline V gene has CDR1 MNHEY and CDR2 SVGAGI. The CDR3 spells CASSYGRTGDTEAFF. The CDR3 region has the DNA TGTGCCAGCAGTTATGGGAGGACAGGGGACACTGAAGCTTTCTTT.

The rearrangement links TRBV6-5 to TRBJ1-1; D unresolved. CDR3 length: 16 residues. Germline V gives CDR1 MNHEY, CDR2 SVGAGI. V was pared by 2 bases and J by 1 base, with 14 bases between. CDR3 sequence: CASSYRQYSGNTEAFF. CDR3 DNA: TGTGCCAGCAGTTACCGCCAGTACTCGGGGAACACTGAAGCTTTCTTT.

This chain joins TRBV2 and TRBJ1-3, with a possible D match to TRBD1 (6 bases). Trimming took off 1 base at V and 0 bases at J, with 7 bases between the two ends. In germline, CDR1 is SNHLY, CDR2 FYNNEI. The CDR3 has 15 residues. The DNA for the CDR3 is TGTGCCAGCAGTGAAGGGACAGCCTCTGGAAACACCATATATTTT. Its translation: CASSEGTASGNTIYF.

This rearrangement joins TRBV12-3 or TRBV12-4 to TRBJ1-2; TRBD1 might be the D (6 bases). The CDR3 covers 13 residues. The V gene lost 6 bases and the J gene lost 2 bases, with 10 bases spanning the gap. CDR3 protein: CASRQGGNYGYTF. The DNA of the CDR3 is TGTGCCAGCAGACAGGGTGGAAACTATGGCTACACCTTC.

A single count supports this clonotype. The V and J genes are TRBV20-1 and TRBJ2-1, with 12 bases that match TRBD2. The junction had 5 bases not matched to a gene; V was cut back by 6 bases and J by 5 bases. CDR1 is DFQATT and CDR2 is SNEGSKA in the germline V gene (reference sequence). This CDR3 is built from 14 residues. CDR3 amino acids: CSARTSGVDNEQFF. CDR3 sequence (DNA): TGCAGTGCGAGGACTAGCGGGGTCGACAATGAGCAGTTCTTC.

A few counts support this clonotype. The junction departs from the called germline gene at one end, perhaps through a read error. The chain employs TRBV6-2 or TRBV6-3 and TRBJ2-7; D is unclear. The CDR3 loop spans 11 amino acids. The V gene's germline CDR1 is MNHEY and CDR2 SVGEGT. The DNA of the CDR3 is TGTGCCAGCAGTTACCCTCCGTCCCTCCACTTC. The encoded protein is CASSYPPSLHF.

The gene calls are TRBV10-3 and TRBJ1-6; TRBD1 agrees at 8 bases. J gave up 9 bases and V 6 bases, and 10 bases lay outside the gene matches. The CDR3 has 15 amino acids. Germline CDR1 ENHRY, CDR2 SYGVKD. CDR3: CAIRALDRDSSPLHF. The CDR3 coding sequence is TGTGCCATCAGGGCATTGGACAGGGATAGTTCACCCCTCCACTTT.

This clonotype was found a few times. The J gene is TRBJ1-6, the V gene TRBV6-1; a possible D gene is TRBD1 (5 bases). The germline CDR1 and CDR2 sequences are MNHNS and SASEGT. The CDR3 consists of 14 residues. The ends were cut back, 3 bases at V and 9 bases at J, with 12 bases in the middle. The CDR3 is CASSEGRVGSPLHF. The DNA of the CDR3 is TGTGCCAGCAGTGAGGGCAGGGTAGGTTCACCCCTCCACTTT.

V is TRBV2 and J is TRBJ2-2; unclear D gene. The germline CDR1 and CDR2 sequences are SNHLY and FYNNEI. V lost 4 bases to trimming and J lost 8 bases, with 14 bases between them. The CDR3 has 14 amino acids. As DNA, the CDR3 is TGTGCCAGCAGTGGGAACAGTTTGCCAGGGGAGCTGTTTTTT. Protein product: CASSGNSLPGELFF.